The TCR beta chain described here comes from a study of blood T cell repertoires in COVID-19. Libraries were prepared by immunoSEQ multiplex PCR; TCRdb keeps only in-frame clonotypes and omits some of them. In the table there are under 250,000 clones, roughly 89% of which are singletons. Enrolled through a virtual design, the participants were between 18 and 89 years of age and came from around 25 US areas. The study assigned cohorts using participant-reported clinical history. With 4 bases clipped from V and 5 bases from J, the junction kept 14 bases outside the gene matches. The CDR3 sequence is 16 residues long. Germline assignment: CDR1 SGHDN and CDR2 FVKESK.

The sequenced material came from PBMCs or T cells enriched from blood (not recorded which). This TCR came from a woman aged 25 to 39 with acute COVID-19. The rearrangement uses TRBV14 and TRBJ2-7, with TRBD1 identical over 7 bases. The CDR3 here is CASSPFLTGSLDEQYF. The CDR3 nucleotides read TGTGCCAGCAGCCCGTTTTTGACAGGGTCCTTGGACGAGCAGTACTTC.